This TCR beta chain was observed in a study of T cells in Graves' hyperthyroidism and ophthalmopathy. Findings and limits, study-wide: A model using 13 V-J features told ophthalmopathy apart from stable hyperthyroidism.

In its sample, this clonotype was seen a few times. Its antigen is as yet unknown. The study defined stable Graves' hyperthyroidism as no ophthalmopathy progression within 18 months. V lost 1 base, J lost 8 bases, and 11 bases lay in between. The CDR3 runs to 13 residues. CDR1 and CDR2 (germline): SGHTA, FQGNSA. TCR beta CDR3 regions were amplified from RNA. RT-PCR in the first round (using the HTBI primer set) targeted the TCR CDR3. TCRdb used MiXCR to reprocess the multiplex PCR reads, holding one entry per CDR3 protein. Among fewer than 550,000 distinct CDR3 sequences, around 14% were seen once, and the ten largest hold 12% to 15%.

Source material: blood. The chain links TRBV7-2 to TRBJ1-1; tentatively, D is TRBD1 (5 bases). This receptor was obtained from a woman aged 18-35 years with Graves' hyperthyroidism. The CDR3 sequence: CASSLVAGLEAFF. The CDR3 nucleotides are TGTGCCAGCAGCTTAGTCGCGGGACTCGAAGCTTTCTTT.